This T cell receptor (beta chain) was sequenced for a study of vaccination and CD4 T cells after COVID-19. At the level of the study: The convalescent group had six males, four females, seven Caucasians, two Asians, one multiracial. Each individual in the study obtained two doses of BNT162b2 or mRNA-1273 vaccine. Taking of post-vaccine samples occurred a median about 72 days after dose two (range 14 to 241). Cellular stimulation was performed using overlapping spike peptides derived from SARS-CoV-2, HCoV-NL63, HCoV-OC43 and HCoV-229E.

Sequence data for DNA of cultured CD4+ T cells were generated by the Oncomine TCR Beta short-read assay. TCRdb ran MiXCR on the PCR reads and lists one entry per CDR3 protein. The data contain 20,000 to 25,000 distinct CDR3 sequences, approximately 32% of them seen just once; the ten biggest clones take up under 15%. Notes on this clonotype: Its antigen remains unidentified. One end of the junction does not line up with germline, which may come from a read error.

In germline, CDR1 is SGHVS, CDR2 FNYEAQ. The CDR3 extends over 15 amino acids. Treatment noted: 10-day PBMC culture with coronavirus spike peptide pools or control peptides (ViraFEST assay). The chain has TRBV7-6 and TRBJ1-6; D is ambiguous. The receptor was derived from a human donor with COVID-19. What was sequenced was cultured CD4+ T cells from blood. CDR3 DNA sequence: TGTGCCAGCAGCTTAGGGCTGGGTTTCAATTCATCCCTCCACTTT. It codes for CASSLGLGFNSSLHF.